One sample yielded the 20 T cell receptor beta chains listed below, sequenced in a study of blood T cell repertoires in COVID-19 (dated by TCRdb to the early 2020s). The method was the immunoSEQ multiplex PCR assay. TCRdb stores this immuneACCESS table with in-frame sequences only. Part of the clones is absent; in the studies checked, under half of the shortfall reflects unresolved V genes, and no reason is known for the rest. The sample data list about 250,000 clones, and 65% to 85% of these were observed just once. The ten top clones hold approximately 4.4% of the sample. The sample taken for sequencing was peripheral blood. The receptors derive from a man aged 45 to 65 with active or convalescent COVID-19.

This rearrangement joins TRBV5-8 to TRBJ1-5; tentative D call: TRBD1 (5 bases). V gave up 3 bases and J gave up 0 bases, with 10 bases separating them. Germline assignment: CDR1 SGHTS and CDR2 YDEGEE. The CDR3 spans 15 residues. CDR3 nucleotides: TGTGCCAGCAGCTCGGGACTGAATAGCAATCAGCCCCAGCATTTT. It translates to CASSSGLNSNQPQHF. The full variable domain, rest sourced from reference TRBV5-8 and TRBJ1-5, is EAGVTQSPTHLIKTRGQQATLRCSPISGHTSVYWYQQALGLGLQFLLWYDEGEERNRGNFPPRFSGRQFPNYSSELNVNALELEDSALYLCASSSGLNSNQPQHFGDGTRLSIL.

This chain connects TRBV6-5 to TRBJ1-4; 8 nucleotides line up with TRBD1. Trimming cost V 6 bases and J 7 bases; bases outside gene matches: 10. The CDR3 contains 15 residues. Per germline, CDR1 MNHEY and CDR2 SVGAGI. The CDR3 sequence: CASSLGQGPIEKLFF. The CDR3 nucleotides read TGTGCCAGCAGCCTCGGACAGGGTCCGATTGAAAAACTGTTTTTT.

V and J are TRBV6-5 and TRBJ1-1; 7 bases fit TRBD1. With 6 bases clipped from V and 2 bases from J, the junction kept 9 bases outside the gene matches. The germline gives CDR1 MNHEY, CDR2 SVGAGI. This CDR3 spans 15 amino acids. The CDR3 coding sequence is TGTGCCAGCAGAAGGGGAGGAGGGGGCAACACTGAAGCTTTCTTT. Translating it yields CASRRGGGGNTEAFF.

This clone was seen once. The chain uses TRBV30 and TRBJ2-3, with 8 bases matching TRBD1. Losses at the gene ends were 0 bases for V and 7 bases for J; bases not matched to a gene: 3. This CDR3 comprises 13 residues. The germline V gene has CDR1 GTSNPN and CDR2 SVGIG (reference sequence). CDR3 DNA sequence: TGTGCCTGGAGTGTACAGGGGGTTCATACGCAGTATTTT. Translated: CAWSVQGVHTQYF.

The chain employs TRBV19 and TRBJ1-1, with 7 bases fitting TRBD1. J gave up 5 bases and V 6 bases, and 12 bases lay outside the gene matches. The CDR3 spans 15 residues. Germline V gene data show CDR1 as LNHDA and CDR2 as SQIVND (reference sequence). The CDR3 region has the DNA TGTGCCAGTAGCCCTCTTCGACAGGGTTGGACTGAAGCTTTCTTT. It encodes CASSPLRQGWTEAFF.

This clone was counted between two and nine times. This sequence joins TRBV6-6 and TRBJ2-1; D is ambiguous. Trimming left V 2 bases short and J 11 bases short, with 10 bases between. CDR1 and CDR2 from the germline V gene are MNHNY and SVGAGI (reference sequence). The length of the CDR3 is 12 residues. As DNA, the CDR3 is TGTGCCAGCAGTTACGCAGGAAGAAAGCAGTTCTTC. As protein: CASSYAGRKQFF.

This chain joins TRBV25-1 and TRBJ2-5; 7 nucleotides align to TRBD2. J gave up 5 bases and V 4 bases, and 7 bases lay outside the gene matches. This CDR3 has 14 amino acids. CDR1 and CDR2 from the germline V gene are MGHDK and SYGVNS. The CDR3, as DNA: TGTGCCAGCAGTGTTCCCGGGACTACCGAGACCCAGTACTTC. Its protein is CASSVPGTTETQYF.

The chain uses TRBV15 and TRBJ1-1; 7 positions agree with TRBD1. From germline, CDR1 is LNHNV and CDR2 YYDKDF (reference sequence). CDR3 length equals 15 residues. Trimming at V came to 2 bases and at J to 1 base, leaving 4 bases not matched to a gene. The CDR3 reads CATSRSGQSNTEAFF. In DNA form, the CDR3 reads TGTGCCACCAGCAGATCGGGACAGTCGAACACTGAAGCTTTCTTT.

The chain employs TRBV2 and TRBJ1-2; possible D gene TRBD1, 6 bases. Trimming cost V 6 bases and J 0 bases, with 8 bases left between them. This CDR3 has 13 amino acids. Germline V gene data show CDR1 as SNHLY and CDR2 as FYNNEI. In nucleotides, the CDR3 is TGTGCCAGCAGACAGGGAGCTAACTATGGCTACACCTTC. Amino acid sequence: CASRQGANYGYTF. Looking up the rest from reference TRBV2 and TRBJ1-2 gives the full variable domain: EPEVTQTPSHQVTQMGQEVILRCVPISNHLYFYWYRQILGQKVEFLVSFYNNEISEKSEIFDDQFSVERPDGSNFTLKIRSTKLEDSAMYFCASRQGANYGYTFGSGTRLTVV.

The rearrangement links TRBV9 to TRBJ1-2; TRBD1 agrees at 9 bases. Germline lookup yields CDR1 SGDLS and CDR2 YYNGEE. The CDR3 is 18 amino acids. Germline trimming cut 3 bases from V and 4 bases from J; bases unmatched to any gene: 16. The CDR3 loop is CASSGLLAGTGRVYGYTF. The CDR3 DNA reads as TGTGCCAGCAGCGGCCTGTTAGCCGGGACAGGGCGTGTCTATGGCTACACCTTC.

The gene calls are TRBV9 and TRBJ1-6; possibly TRBD1 for D (5 bases). The length of the CDR3 is 15 residues. V lost 2 bases and J 10 bases, leaving 16 bases between the germline ends. The germline CDR1 and CDR2 sequences are SGDLS and YYNGEE. The CDR3 spells CASSVGGVDRSPLHF. The CDR3 nucleotides are TGTGCCAGCAGCGTCGGGGGGGTCGATAGATCACCCCTCCACTTT. Variable domain in full (rest from reference TRBV9 and TRBJ1-6): DSGVTQTPKHLITATGQRVTLRCSPRSGDLSVYWYQQSLDQGLQFLIQYYNGEERAKGNILERFSAQQFPDLHSELNLSSLELGDSALYFCASSVGGVDRSPLHFGNGTRLTVT.

A word on this clone: This sample includes further DNA sequences coding for the same CDR3. This rearrangement joins TRBV5-1 to TRBJ1-5, with TRBD1 matching over 9 bases. Germline V CDR1 and CDR2: SGHRS, YFSETQ. The ends lost 2 bases at V and 2 bases at J; junction bases unmatched: 5. The CDR3 has 16 residues. The CDR3 DNA is TGCGCCAGCAGCTTCGGGGACAGGGAAGGCAATCAGCCCCAGCATTTT. This gives the protein CASSFGDREGNQPQHF.

The V call is TRBV7-8, the J call TRBJ1-2, with 7 bases identical to TRBD1. V lost 5 bases and J lost 5; bases outside the gene matches: 8. Germline-derived CDR1 and CDR2 are SGHVS and FQNEAQ. The CDR3 spans 14 residues. In DNA, the CDR3 is TGTGCCAGCAGCCTGGACAGGAGACTTTATGGCTACACCTTC. Translating gives CASSLDRRLYGYTF.

The chain's CDR3 is CASSLVTGVYEQFF. The CDR3 DNA sequence: TGCGCCAGCAGCTTGGTAACAGGGGTGTATGAGCAGTTCTTC. This chain uses TRBV5-1 with TRBJ2-1, with 7 bases aligning to TRBD1. From germline, CDR1 is SGHRS and CDR2 YFSETQ. The CDR3 has 14 residues. Germline trimming cut 0 bases from V and 8 bases from J; bases unmatched to any gene: 5.

The DNA of the CDR3 is TGTGCCAGCAGCCCCGAGGCCCCCTACGAGCAGTACTTC. The encoded protein is CASSPEAPYEQYF. The chain uses TRBV5-5 and TRBJ2-7, with D unresolved. Trimming left V 4 bases short and J 2 bases short, with 10 bases between. Germline assignment: CDR1 SGHKS and CDR2 YYEKEE (reference sequence). The CDR3 loop spans 13 amino acids.

The chain employs TRBV30 and TRBJ2-7, with D perhaps matching TRBD1 (6 bases). V lost 4 bases, J lost 6 bases, and 16 bases lay in between. Germline-derived CDR1 and CDR2 are GTSNPN and SVGIG (reference sequence). CDR3 size: 13 residues. The CDR3 loop reads CAWNPEWGPEQYF. CDR3 nucleotides: TGTGCCTGGAACCCTGAATGGGGGCCCGAGCAGTACTTC.

V is TRBV4-2 and J is TRBJ2-1, with TRBD1 matching over 7 bases. Germline V gene sequence: CDR1 LGHNA, CDR2 YNFKEQ. The CDR3 consists of 17 residues. V was pared by 3 bases and J by 0 bases, with 8 bases of the junction left unmatched. For the CDR3, the DNA is TGTGCCAGCAGCCACCCCCTACAGGGGAGCTCCTACAATGAGCAGTTCTTC. Translated, it gives CASSHPLQGSSYNEQFF.

V is TRBV7-2 and J is TRBJ2-2; the D is unclear. Germline assignment: CDR1 SGHTA and CDR2 FQGNSA. The CDR3 length is 16 residues. Deletions cut 2 bases from V and 0 bases from J, with 10 bases between. The CDR3 is CASSLSVVTNTGELFF. CDR3 DNA: TGTGCCAGCAGCTTATCGGTTGTGACGAACACCGGGGAGCTGTTTTTT.

This clone was picked up a small number of times. The chain links TRBV18 to TRBJ2-5, with 8 bases identical to TRBD2. V lost 1 base, J lost 4 bases, and 8 bases stayed unmatched. Germline CDR1 and CDR2: KGHSH and LQKENI. The length of the CDR3 is 16 residues. The CDR3 region has the DNA TGTGCCAGCTCACCACTTGACTCGGGGGGGCGAGAGACCCAGTACTTC. Translation gives CASSPLDSGGRETQYF.

This chain connects TRBV11-1 to TRBJ2-5; weak D call: TRBD2 (6 bases). The CDR3 consists of 15 residues. Per germline, CDR1 SGHAT and CDR2 FQDESV (reference sequence). The V and J ends lost 5 bases and 2 bases respectively, with 15 bases between them. CDR3 bases: TGTGCCAGCAGCCCCGGGAGCTCGGGGCAAGAGACCCAGTACTTC. This sequence encodes CASSPGSSGQETQYF.